A single T cell receptor (beta chain) is shown here with its context. No antigen is known for it. Naive CD8 cells lacked CD45RO and underwent positive selection for CCR7, leaving out terminally differentiated effector memory CD45RA+ cells. The sample is drawn from a study of shared clonotypes between healthy human individuals. Study findings and constraints: Generally, naive subsets (rather than memory subsets) showed larger estimated richness. Represented diversity (both genetic and exposure-history) was limited by the small number of donors. Sharing of clonotypes among donors was expected to vary with sequencing depth.

V lost 6 bases, J lost 1 base, and 7 bases stayed unmatched. The CDR3 consists of 15 residues. Per germline, CDR1 SQVTM and CDR2 ANQGSEA. At the deep level, the assay was run. Sequenced by immunoSEQ multiplex PCR; TCRdb stores in-frame clones only, minus some. Of roughly 570,000 clones listed, 98% were seen once; the top ten hold approximately 0.3%. The rearrangement links TRBV29-1 to TRBJ2-2; 8 nucleotides align to TRBD2. The sequencing input was naive CD8+ T cells sorted from blood. This TCR derives from a man under 40 in good health. DNA of the CDR3: TGCAGCGTGATTAGCGGGGCCGGGAACACCGGGGAGCTGTTTTTT. This translates into CSVISGAGNTGELFF.